This T cell receptor beta chain was identified in a study of blood T cell repertoires in COVID-19 (dated by TCRdb to 2018 to 2020). Context from the whole study: The collaborator samples originated in the United States, Italy and Spain and spanned the acute and convalescent phases of COVID-19. Samples came from the ongoing ImmuneRACE study (first 160 participants) plus 1,254 subjects from 6 global collaborators. The repertoires were released in a freely available public database meant as a resource for research on the immune response to SARS-CoV-2. Nearly every sample came with metadata listing a de-identified subject ID, COVID-19 status, age in years and sex. Where available, HLA class I and class II types were taken from metadata supplied by the sample provider and were not determined by assay-based typing. The material from the prospective study consisted of cDNA or gDNA derived from T cells, B-cell-depleted T cells, or PBMCs. Subjects who had been exposed to COVID-19, were actively infected with it, or had recovered from it provided the deeply sampled blood TCRbeta repertoires that made up the dataset. General conclusions and limits of the study: Clinical and demographic metadata were provided uncurated, with the amount varying by source and participant.

In the prospective study, participants were roughly 18 to 100 years old, resided in 24 geographic areas of the United States, and were enrolled through a virtual design. Cohort assignment in the prospective study relied on participant-reported clinical history from a screening survey and a study questionnaire. In the prospective study, mobile phlebotomists collected whole blood, serum and a nasopharyngeal or oropharyngeal swab from each participant. Additional blood draws and questionnaires over an approximately two-month period could optionally be provided by prospective study participants. Prospective study blood samples were shipped either frozen or at room temperature before DNA extraction. Regarding this clone: No cognate antigen has been identified for it. No quality values exist for individual bases; no much larger clone is one base distant.

CDR1 and CDR2 are read off the germline V gene (reference sequence) as PRHDT and FYEKMQ. V trim: 8 bases; J trim: 6 bases; unmatched bases: 11. The CDR3, from cysteine to phenylalanine, totals 14 residues. CDR3 DNA only is kept here, 42 bases in frame from base 1. The immunoSEQ Assay, a bias-controlled multiplex PCR, was used to amplify TCRbeta CDR3 regions from genomic DNA. The original methods were these. The number of nucleated cells in each sample was estimated by amplification of reference gene primers within the assay. To quantify the absolute abundance of each unique TCRbeta CDR3 rearrangement, sequence reads were collapsed and filtered. For each sample, productive Simpson clonality was calculated as the square root of Simpson's diversity index across productive rearrangements. Drawn from immuneACCESS, this table holds only the in-frame rearrangements with V and J called that TCRdb kept. Clones are partly lost; checked studies trace under half to an unresolved V gene and leave the rest unexplained. The V and J calls and clone size come from that table; D and trimming were worked out from the DNA. The sample profile shows 200,000 or so clones; about nine tenths of them were found once. Of the sample, about 2.5% is held by the ten largest clones.

The chain uses TRBV13 and TRBJ1-2; 8 central nucleotides agree with TRBD1. The sample taken for sequencing was PBMCs or T cells enriched from blood (not recorded which). This receptor was obtained from a middle-aged woman with acute COVID-19. The CDR3 reads as follows: CASGQGALRDGYTF. The bases are TGTGCCAGCGGGCAGGGGGCGCTTAGGGATGGCTACACCTTC.